In this sample, the clone carrying this TCR beta chain turned up a few times. Its antigen is undetermined. This specimen belongs to a study of blood T cells in healthy people across ages. Study-wide points: TCR beta diversity tracked closely with naive T cell percentage. Greater diversity and more naive CD4+ cells were seen in long-lived donors than in aged donors.

A second PCR of 7 to 11 cycles used a sample-barcoded 5' primer and a J-beta primer mix. Each cDNA molecule was tagged by a template-switch adaptor that had 12 random nucleotides. TCRdb used MiXCR to reprocess the 5' RACE reads, holding one entry per CDR3 protein. The data contain about 1,500,000 distinct CDR3 sequences, 28% of them seen just once; the ten biggest clones take up around 7.7%. Trimming removed 0 bases at V and 6 bases at J, with 8 bases between. The CDR3 loop spans 13 amino acids. Germline-derived CDR1 and CDR2 are MGHRA and YSYEKL. Samples had at least 6 million PBMCs isolated from them.

The sample taken for sequencing was blood. V gene TRBV4-1 combines with J gene TRBJ1-2; D unresolved. This TCR was recovered from a woman in her twenties or thirties in good health. CDR3 in DNA: TGCGCCAGCAGCCAAGAGGCAGGTCATGGCTACACCTTC. It translates to CASSQEAGHGYTF.